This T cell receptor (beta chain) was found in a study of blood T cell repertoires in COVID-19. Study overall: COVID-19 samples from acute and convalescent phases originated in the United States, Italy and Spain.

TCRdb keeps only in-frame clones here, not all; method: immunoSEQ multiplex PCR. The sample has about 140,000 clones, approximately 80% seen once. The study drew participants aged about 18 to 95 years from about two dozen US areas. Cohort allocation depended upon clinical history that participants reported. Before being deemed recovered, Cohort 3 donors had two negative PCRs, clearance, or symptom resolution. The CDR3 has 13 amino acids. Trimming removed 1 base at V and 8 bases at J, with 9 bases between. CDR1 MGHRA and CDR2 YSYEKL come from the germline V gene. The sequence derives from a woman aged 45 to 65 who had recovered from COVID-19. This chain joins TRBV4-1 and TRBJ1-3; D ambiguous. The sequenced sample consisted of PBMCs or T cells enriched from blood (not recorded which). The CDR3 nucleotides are TGCGCCAGCAGCCAAGGGGCCGGCTACACCATATATTTT. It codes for CASSQGAGYTIYF.